The T cell receptor beta chain under discussion was sequenced for a study of graft-versus-host responses after intestinal transplantation. Whole-study context: The whole recipient group had anti-thymocyte globulin induction followed by tacrolimus and steroids for around 3 years.

Study results and caveats: In recipient marrow, GvH clones were found, and some appeared first in ileum or blood. An association linked early post-transplant HvG declines with peak circulating GvH clone levels.

Profiled with immunoSEQ multiplex PCR; TCRdb holds only in-frame clones, not every one. The data contain some 4,000 clones, 29% of them singletons. This CDR3 is built from 19 residues. Sample: alloreactive CD4+ T cells from a mixed lymphocyte reaction culture, taken before transplantation. Subset here: CFSE-low proliferating T cells sorted from roughly 6-day pre-transplant mixed lymphocyte reaction (GvH or HvG direction). The receptor's source is a human patient who was an organ donor for intestinal transplantation. The rearrangement joins TRBV21-1 to TRBJ1-1; TRBD1 is the table's D call and was not checked against the DNA. TRBV21-1 is a recognized pseudogene. The CDR3 region is CASSTPHTTGAAVGTEAFF. In nucleotides, the CDR3 is TGTGCCAGCAGCACCCCCCATACGACAGGCGCCGCAGTGGGGACTGAAGCTTTCTTT.